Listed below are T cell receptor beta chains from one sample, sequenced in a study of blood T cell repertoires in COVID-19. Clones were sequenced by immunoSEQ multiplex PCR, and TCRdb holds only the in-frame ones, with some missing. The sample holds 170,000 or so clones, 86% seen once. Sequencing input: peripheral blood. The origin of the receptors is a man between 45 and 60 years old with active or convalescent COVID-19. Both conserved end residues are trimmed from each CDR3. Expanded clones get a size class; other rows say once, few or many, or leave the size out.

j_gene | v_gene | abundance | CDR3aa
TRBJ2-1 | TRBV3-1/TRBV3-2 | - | ASSQGGGTSSYNEQF
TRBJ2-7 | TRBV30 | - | AWSVGGSHTYEQY
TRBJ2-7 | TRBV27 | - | ASSLSLSGDEQY
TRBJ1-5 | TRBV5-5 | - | ASSFTGGSNQPQH
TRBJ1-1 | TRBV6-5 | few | ASSYKWGGDTEAF
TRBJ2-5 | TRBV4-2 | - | ASSQGTSLETQY
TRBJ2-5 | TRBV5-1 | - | ASGHQETQY
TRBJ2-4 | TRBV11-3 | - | ASSSRTSGGVVAENIQY
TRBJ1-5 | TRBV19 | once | ASSTYRDNQPQH
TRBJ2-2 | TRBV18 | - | ASSPDRTNTGELF